The 24 T cell receptor beta chains below come from one sample, sequenced in a study of cytomegalovirus exposure and HLA in healthy donors. The PCR contained 60 Vbeta and 13 Jbeta primers. Method: immunoSEQ multiplex PCR; TCRdb's copy keeps in-frame clones and lacks some. The sample lists about 250,000 clones, roughly 85% occurring once. The sequencing input was PBMCs. All receptors derive from a girl under 10 years old in good health and CMV-seronegative.

CDR3 sequence (DNA): TGTGCCAGCAGTTTATACCCCCCGACAGGGGGAAGCTATTCCTACGAGCAGTACTTC. It translates to CASSLYPPTGGSYSYEQYF. V is TRBV27 and J is TRBJ2-7; 9 bases agree with TRBD1. V dropped 1 base and J dropped 1; count of bases not matched to a gene: 14. The CDR3 totals 19 residues. Germline V gene data show CDR1 as MNHEY and CDR2 as SMNVEV (reference sequence).

In this sample, this clone turned up a few times. The V and J genes are TRBV30 and TRBJ1-1, with a possible D match to TRBD1 (6 bases). Germline CDR1 and CDR2: GTSNPN and SVGIG (reference sequence). Trimming shortened V by 0 bases and J by 6 bases, and 8 bases separated the two germline ends. CDR3 length: 12 residues. CDR3 residues: CAWSVRGSEAFF. CDR3 coding DNA: TGTGCCTGGAGTGTAAGGGGGTCTGAAGCTTTCTTT.

The V and J genes are TRBV6-1 and TRBJ1-1; possibly TRBD1 for D (6 bases). Germline CDR1 is MNHNS and CDR2 is SASEGT. This CDR3 region has 11 residues. V lost 6 bases and J 9 bases, leaving 11 bases between the germline ends. In DNA, the CDR3 is TGTGCCAGCAGCCTCGGGGGGCAAGCTTTCTTT. Translation: CASSLGGQAFF.

For the CDR3, the DNA is TGTGCCAGCAGCGGTAAGGTCGGCGGGGGCTACAATGAGCAGTTCTTC. Encoded protein: CASSGKVGGGYNEQFF. The chain is built from TRBV9 and TRBJ2-1; TRBD2 matches at 7 bases. This CDR3 has 16 amino acids. V lost 3 bases, J lost 3 bases, and 9 bases stayed unmatched. Germline CDR1 reads SGDLS; CDR2 reads YYNGEE.

V is TRBV5-6 and J is TRBJ1-2, with 8 bases aligning to TRBD1. CDR3 size: 15 residues. Germline values: CDR1 SGHDT, CDR2 YYEEEE. V was clipped by 6 bases and J by 2 bases; unmatched bases: 9. DNA for the CDR3: TGTGCCAGCATCGAGACAGGGGTATTAAACTATGGCTACACCTTC. Its protein product is CASIETGVLNYGYTF.

The V gene is TRBV11-2, the J gene TRBJ2-1; D not resolved. Trimming left V 2 bases short and J 2 bases short, with 10 bases between. CDR3 size: 15 residues. The germline V gene has CDR1 SGHAT and CDR2 FQNNGV. As DNA, the CDR3 is TGTGCCAGCAGCTTACTGGCCCCCCCCTACAATGAGCAGTTCTTC. This encodes CASSLLAPPYNEQFF.

The chain has TRBV5-1 and TRBJ1-3, with 7 bases that match TRBD1. CDR1 is SGHRS, CDR2 YFSETQ, per germline. Trimming took 5 bases from V and 0 from J; bases not matched to a gene: 5. The CDR3 extends over 15 amino acids. In nucleotides, the CDR3 is TGCGCCAGCAGACCGACAGGGACCTCTGGAAACACCATATATTTT. Translated, it gives CASRPTGTSGNTIYF.

This clone was detected only a few times. The rearrangement joins TRBV19 to TRBJ1-3; the match to TRBD1 covers 11 bases. The J segment lost 2 bases and the V segment lost 4 bases, leaving 1 base of the junction unmatched. Germline CDR1 is LNHDA and CDR2 is SQIVND (reference sequence). The CDR3 is made up of 15 amino acids. The CDR3: CASSRTGGAGNTIYF. CDR3 bases: TGTGCCAGTAGTAGGACAGGGGGCGCTGGAAACACCATATATTTT.

The chain has TRBV5-8 and TRBJ1-1; perhaps TRBD1 as D (5 bases). Germline CDR1 and CDR2: SGHTS and YDEGEE. Trimming shortened V by 4 bases and J by 0 bases, and 13 bases separated the two germline ends. The CDR3 length is 15 residues. For the CDR3, the DNA is TGTGCCAGCAGCAATCGGACAAACTTGAACACTGAAGCTTTCTTT. Protein product: CASSNRTNLNTEAFF.

The chain recombines TRBV28 with TRBJ2-1, with 9 bases fitting TRBD2. There are 15 residues in the CDR3. Trimming cost V 4 bases and J 9 bases; bases outside gene matches: 10. Germline CDR1 is MDHEN and CDR2 is SYDVKM. Here the CDR3 DNA reads TGTGCCAGCAGTTCCTTAGCGGGAGAGGGGGGTGAGCAGTTCTTC. Amino acids: CASSSLAGEGGEQFF.

Written as DNA, the CDR3 is TGTGCCAGCAGTGCCCAGGGGGTTGGGAGTGGCTACACCTTC. It specifies CASSAQGVGSGYTF. The chain recombines TRBV6-5 with TRBJ1-2, with TRBD1 matching 7 bases. The ends lost 5 bases at V and 7 bases at J; junction bases unmatched: 10. This CDR3 region has 14 residues. Germline V gene sequence: CDR1 MNHEY, CDR2 SVGAGI.

The table lists this clone with a count of one. Mismatch with germline at one junction end may stem from a read error. The chain recombines TRBV4-2 with TRBJ2-3; tentative D call: TRBD1 (5 bases). CDR1 and CDR2 from the germline V gene are LGHNA and YNFKEQ. CDR3 length: 15 amino acids. DNA for the CDR3: TGTGCCAGCAGCCAAGAGATTAGGGGCACCGATACGCAGTATTTT. It specifies CASSQEIRGTDTQYF.

J is TRBJ1-2 and V is TRBV19; 9 bases map to TRBD1. V shed 3 bases and J 8 bases; nucleotides not matched to a gene: 13. The CDR3 has 16 amino acids. Germline CDR1 and CDR2: LNHDA and SQIVND (reference sequence). The CDR3 nucleotides are TGTGCCAGTAGTATGCCGGGACAGGGAATTACTAGGGGCTACACCTTC. Translated: CASSMPGQGITRGYTF.

The chain carries TRBV6-4 and TRBJ2-3, with TRBD2 matching over 11 bases. Germline CDR1 MRHNA, CDR2 SNTAGT. The ends lost 6 bases at V and 4 bases at J; junction bases unmatched: 18. This CDR3 region has 19 residues. Written as DNA, the CDR3 is TGTGCCAGCAGACAAATTAGCGGGGGGGCGTCTCGAGGAGCAGATACGCAGTATTTT. Protein sequence: CASRQISGGASRGADTQYF.

CDR3: CASSIVAGGSNQPQHF. The CDR3 DNA reads as TGTGCCAGCTCCATTGTGGCAGGGGGGAGCAATCAGCCCCAGCATTTT. This sequence joins TRBV18 and TRBJ1-5; 7 bases fit TRBD1. Germline V CDR1 and CDR2: KGHSH, LQKENI. The CDR3 runs to 16 residues. J gave up 1 base and V 6 bases, and 9 bases lay outside the gene matches.

V gene TRBV6-5 combines with J gene TRBJ1-1, with D unclear. V lost 2 bases, J lost 7 bases, and 11 bases lay in between. The CDR3 has 13 residues. Germline V gene lookup returns CDR1 MNHEY and CDR2 SVGAGI. CDR3 in amino acids: CASSYRELGEAFF. The CDR3 DNA follows: TGTGCCAGCAGTTACCGAGAACTAGGTGAAGCTTTCTTT.

The V and J genes are TRBV7-2 and TRBJ2-3; possibly TRBD2 for D (7 bases). CDR3 size: 15 residues. Germline CDR1 SGHTA, CDR2 FQGNSA. The ends were cut back, 5 bases at V and 3 bases at J, with 15 bases in the middle. The CDR3 sequence is CASSPRRGATDTQYF. As DNA, the CDR3 is TGTGCCAGCAGCCCTCGTCGGGGGGCGACAGATACGCAGTATTTT.

This clone was seen just once. CDR3 in DNA: TGTGCCAGCAGCGTAGCTACGGGGGCTACGGGGACAGTGTACAATGAGCAGTTCTTC. It codes for CASSVATGATGTVYNEQFF. This sequence joins TRBV9 and TRBJ2-1; D is perhaps TRBD1 (7 bases). V was trimmed by 0 bases and J by 4 bases, leaving 23 bases between them. Germline V gene sequence: CDR1 SGDLS, CDR2 YYNGEE. This CDR3 is built from 19 residues.

The V gene is TRBV9, the J gene TRBJ1-4; TRBD1 might be the D (6 bases). The CDR3 length is 16 residues. Trimming took 0 bases from V and 5 from J, leaving 14 bases between them. Looked up from germline, CDR1 is SGDLS and CDR2 is YYNGEE. The CDR3 spells CASSVAGAEGNEKLFF. As DNA, the CDR3 is TGTGCCAGCAGCGTAGCAGGGGCTGAGGGGAATGAAAAACTGTTTTTT. Together with reference TRBV9 and TRBJ1-4, the CDR3 gives the full variable domain: DSGVTQTPKHLITATGQRVTLRCSPRSGDLSVYWYQQSLDQGLQFLIQYYNGEERAKGNILERFSAQQFPDLHSELNLSSLELGDSALYFCASSVAGAEGNEKLFFGSGTQLSVL.

The J gene is TRBJ2-1, the V gene TRBV7-9, with 10 bases aligning to TRBD2. The germline gives CDR1 SEHNR, CDR2 FQNEAQ (reference sequence). After removal of 1 base from V and 9 bases from J, the junction contained 6 bases not matched to a gene. CDR3 length: 15 amino acids. DNA for the CDR3: TGTGCCAGCAGCTTAGAACTAGCGGGAAGGGGTGAGCAGTTCTTC. Protein product: CASSLELAGRGEQFF.

The rearrangement uses TRBV25-1 and TRBJ2-5; TRBD1 agrees at 8 bases. The closer fit of TRBJ2-7 to the DNA end suggests the J call may be wrong. CDR1 and CDR2 from the germline V gene are MGHDK and SYGVNS. The CDR3 is made up of 14 amino acids. CDR3 nucleotide sequence: TGTGCCAGCGGACAGGGAATGGTCCCCTACGAGCAGTACTTC. Its translation is CASGQGMVPYEQYF.

Concerning this clone: Other DNA sequences in the same sample also yield this CDR3. The V gene is TRBV19, the J gene TRBJ1-5, with 7 bases identical to TRBD1. Trimming removed 4 bases from V and 0 bases from J; junction bases left unmatched: 6. Germline V gene sequence: CDR1 LNHDA, CDR2 SQIVND (reference sequence). This CDR3 contains 16 residues. The CDR3 here is CASSTRQGYSNQPQHF. CDR3 nucleotide sequence: TGTGCCAGTAGTACACGACAGGGATATAGCAATCAGCCCCAGCATTTT.

This clone was found a few times. The rearrangement joins TRBV6-5 to TRBJ1-1; D is possibly TRBD1 (5 bases). CDR3 length: 15 residues. V was shortened by 0 bases and J by 1 base, with 9 bases between the two germline ends. Germline-derived CDR1 and CDR2 are MNHEY and SVGAGI. This chain's CDR3 is CASSYSRTQNTEAFF. The CDR3 bases are TGTGCCAGCAGTTACTCCCGGACACAGAACACTGAAGCTTTCTTT.

The V call is TRBV6-6, the J call TRBJ2-2; 7 bases fit TRBD1. Germline V gene lookup returns CDR1 MNHNY and CDR2 SVGAGI (reference sequence). This CDR3 is 14 amino acids long. The trim removed 6 bases at V and 8 bases at J, leaving 9 bases unmatched. CDR3 bases: TGTGCCAGCAGGACAGGGTTCGGGGCTGGGGAGCTGTTTTTT. It codes for CASRTGFGAGELFF.